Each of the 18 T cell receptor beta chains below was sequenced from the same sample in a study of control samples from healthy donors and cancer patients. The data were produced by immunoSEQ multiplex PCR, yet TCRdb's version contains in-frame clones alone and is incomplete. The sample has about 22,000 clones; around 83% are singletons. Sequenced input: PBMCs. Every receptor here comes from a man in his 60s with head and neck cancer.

The CDR3 DNA reads as TGTGCCAGCAGTTTAAGCCTTTCCCAGACCCAGTACTTC. The encoded protein is CASSLSLSQTQYF. The rearrangement links TRBV12-3 or TRBV12-4 to TRBJ2-5, with D hard to call. This CDR3 is built from 13 residues. Trimming cost V 2 bases and J 6 bases, with 10 bases left between them.

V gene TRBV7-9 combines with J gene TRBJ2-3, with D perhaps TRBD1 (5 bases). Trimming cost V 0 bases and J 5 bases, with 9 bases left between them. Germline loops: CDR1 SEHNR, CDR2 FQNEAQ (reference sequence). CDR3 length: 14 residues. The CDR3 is CASSLARVEDTQYF. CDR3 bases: TGTGCCAGCAGCTTAGCCAGGGTTGAAGATACGCAGTATTTT.

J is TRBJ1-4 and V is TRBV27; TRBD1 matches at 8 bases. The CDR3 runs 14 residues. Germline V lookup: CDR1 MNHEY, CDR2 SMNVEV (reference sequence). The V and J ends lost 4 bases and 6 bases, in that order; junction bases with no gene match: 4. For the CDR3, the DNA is TGTGCCAGCAGTTCAACAGGGGGGTATGAAAAACTGTTTTTT. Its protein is CASSSTGGYEKLFF.

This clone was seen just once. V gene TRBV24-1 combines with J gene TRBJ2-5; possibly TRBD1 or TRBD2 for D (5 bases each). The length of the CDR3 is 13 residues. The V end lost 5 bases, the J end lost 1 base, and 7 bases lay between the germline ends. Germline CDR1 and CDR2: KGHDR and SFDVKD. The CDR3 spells CATSGGTQETQYF. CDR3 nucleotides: TGTGCCACCAGTGGGGGGACCCAAGAGACCCAGTACTTC.

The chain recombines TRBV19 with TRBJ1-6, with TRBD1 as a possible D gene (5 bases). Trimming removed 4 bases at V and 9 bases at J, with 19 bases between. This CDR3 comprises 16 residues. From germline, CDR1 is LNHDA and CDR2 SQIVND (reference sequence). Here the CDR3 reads CASSTNAGTPGSPLHF. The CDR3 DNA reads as TGTGCCAGTAGTACGAATGCCGGGACCCCTGGTTCACCCCTCCACTTT. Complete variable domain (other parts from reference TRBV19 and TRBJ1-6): DGGITQSPKYLFRKEGQNVTLSCEQNLNHDAMYWYRQDPGQGLRLIYYSQIVNDFQKGDIAEGYSVSREKKESFPLTVTSAQKNPTAFYLCASSTNAGTPGSPLHFGNGTRLTVT.

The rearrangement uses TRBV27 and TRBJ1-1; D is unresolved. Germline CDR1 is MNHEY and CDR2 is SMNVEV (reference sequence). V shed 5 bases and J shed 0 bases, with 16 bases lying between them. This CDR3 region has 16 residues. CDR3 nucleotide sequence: TGTGCCAGCAGTCCCGAGTTTGGCCTCATGAACACTGAAGCTTTCTTT. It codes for CASSPEFGLMNTEAFF.

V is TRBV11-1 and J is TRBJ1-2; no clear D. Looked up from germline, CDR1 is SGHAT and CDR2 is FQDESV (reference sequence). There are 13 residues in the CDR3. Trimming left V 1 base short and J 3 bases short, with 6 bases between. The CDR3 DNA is TGTGCCAGCAGCTTAGTCGCTGACTATGGCTACACCTTC. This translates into CASSLVADYGYTF.

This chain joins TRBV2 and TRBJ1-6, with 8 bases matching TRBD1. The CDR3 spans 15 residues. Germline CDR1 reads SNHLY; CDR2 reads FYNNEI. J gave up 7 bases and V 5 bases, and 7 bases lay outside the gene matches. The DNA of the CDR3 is TGTGCCAGCAGTCCTCGGACAGGGATGAATTCACCCCTCCACTTT. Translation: CASSPRTGMNSPLHF.

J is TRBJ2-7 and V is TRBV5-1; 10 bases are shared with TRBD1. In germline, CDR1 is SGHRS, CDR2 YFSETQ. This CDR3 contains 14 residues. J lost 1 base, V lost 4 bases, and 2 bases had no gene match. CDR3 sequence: CASSVDRGSYEQYF. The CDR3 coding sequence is TGCGCCAGCAGCGTGGACAGGGGGTCCTACGAGCAGTACTTC.

Written as DNA, the CDR3 is TGTGCCAGCAGCTTTAGGCCAGAGACCCAGTACTTC. It is translated as CASSFRPETQYF. The gene calls are TRBV5-6 and TRBJ2-5; no clear D. Trimming shortened V by 2 bases and J by 4 bases, and 6 bases separated the two germline ends. CDR3 length: 12 amino acids. CDR1 is SGHDT and CDR2 is YYEEEE in the germline V gene.

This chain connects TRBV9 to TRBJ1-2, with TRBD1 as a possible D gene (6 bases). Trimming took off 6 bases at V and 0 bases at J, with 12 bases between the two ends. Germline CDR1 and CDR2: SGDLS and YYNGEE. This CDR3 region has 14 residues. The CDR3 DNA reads TGTGCCAGCACGGGGGACACCTCTAACTATGGCTACACCTTC. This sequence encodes CASTGDTSNYGYTF.

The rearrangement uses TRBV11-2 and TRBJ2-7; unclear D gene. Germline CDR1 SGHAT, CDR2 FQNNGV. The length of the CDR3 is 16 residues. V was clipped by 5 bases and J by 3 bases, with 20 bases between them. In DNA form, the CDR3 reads TGTGCCAGCAGCCCCCCCGGCAGGCGCCAAGGCTACGAGCAGTACTTC. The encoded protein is CASSPPGRRQGYEQYF.

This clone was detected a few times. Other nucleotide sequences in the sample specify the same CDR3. The CDR3 reads CASSPPDSTDTQYF. In nucleotides, the CDR3 is TGTGCCAGCAGTCCCCCGGATAGCACAGATACGCAGTATTTT. The V call is TRBV6-2 or TRBV6-3, the J call TRBJ2-3; D not certain. Germline CDR1 reads MNHEY; CDR2 reads SVGEGT. The CDR3 sequence is 14 residues long. V was pared by 5 bases and J by 0 bases, with 9 bases between.

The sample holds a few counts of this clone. The chain's CDR3 is CARRQGQETQYF. The CDR3 nucleotides read TGTGCCAGGAGACAGGGACAAGAGACCCAGTACTTC. The chain employs TRBV19 and TRBJ2-5, with 7 bases matching TRBD1. Germline V CDR1 and CDR2: LNHDA, SQIVND (reference sequence). The CDR3 spans 12 residues. The ends lost 9 bases at V and 2 bases at J; junction bases unmatched: 3.

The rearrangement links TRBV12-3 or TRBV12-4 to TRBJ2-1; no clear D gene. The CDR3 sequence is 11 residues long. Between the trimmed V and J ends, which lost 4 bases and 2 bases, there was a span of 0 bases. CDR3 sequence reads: CASSSYNEQFF. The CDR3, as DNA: TGTGCCAGCAGTTCCTACAATGAGCAGTTCTTC.

This CDR3 is CASSFDSRQGGELFF. The CDR3 DNA is TGCGCCAGCAGCTTTGACTCCAGGCAAGGCGGGGAGCTGTTTTTT. This chain connects TRBV5-1 to TRBJ2-2, with D uncertain. This CDR3 is 15 amino acids long. V was cut by 2 bases and J by 7 bases, with 15 bases left in between. Per germline, CDR1 SGHRS and CDR2 YFSETQ.

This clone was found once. CDR3 coding DNA: TGCGCCAGCAGCCAAGAGGTGGCGAACTATGGCTACACCTTC. Translated: CASSQEVANYGYTF. The chain couples TRBV4-1 to TRBJ1-2; D gene ambiguous. The V end lost 0 bases, the J end lost 2 bases, and 7 bases lay between the germline ends. The CDR3 spans 14 residues. Germline V lookup: CDR1 MGHRA, CDR2 YSYEKL.

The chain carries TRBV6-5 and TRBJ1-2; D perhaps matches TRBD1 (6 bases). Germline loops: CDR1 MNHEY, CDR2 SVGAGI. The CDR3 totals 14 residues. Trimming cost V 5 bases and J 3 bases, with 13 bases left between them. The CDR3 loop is CASSRTAGDYGYTF. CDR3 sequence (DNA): TGTGCCAGCAGTAGGACAGCGGGGGACTATGGCTACACCTTC.